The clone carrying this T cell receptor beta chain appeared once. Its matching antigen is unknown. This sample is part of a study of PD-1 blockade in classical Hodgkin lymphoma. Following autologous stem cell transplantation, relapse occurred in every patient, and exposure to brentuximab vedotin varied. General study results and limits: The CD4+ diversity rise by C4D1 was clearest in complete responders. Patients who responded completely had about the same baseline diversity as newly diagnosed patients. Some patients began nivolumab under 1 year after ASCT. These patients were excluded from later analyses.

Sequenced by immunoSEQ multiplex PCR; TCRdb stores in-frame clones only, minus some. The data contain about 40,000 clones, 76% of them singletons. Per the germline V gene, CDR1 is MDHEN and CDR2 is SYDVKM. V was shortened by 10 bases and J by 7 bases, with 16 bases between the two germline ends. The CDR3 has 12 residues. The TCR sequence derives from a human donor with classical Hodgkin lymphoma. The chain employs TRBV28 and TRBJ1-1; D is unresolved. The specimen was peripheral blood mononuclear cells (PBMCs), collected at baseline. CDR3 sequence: CATTRGRVEAFF. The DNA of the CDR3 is TGTGCCACAACCCGAGGAAGGGTTGAAGCTTTCTTT.